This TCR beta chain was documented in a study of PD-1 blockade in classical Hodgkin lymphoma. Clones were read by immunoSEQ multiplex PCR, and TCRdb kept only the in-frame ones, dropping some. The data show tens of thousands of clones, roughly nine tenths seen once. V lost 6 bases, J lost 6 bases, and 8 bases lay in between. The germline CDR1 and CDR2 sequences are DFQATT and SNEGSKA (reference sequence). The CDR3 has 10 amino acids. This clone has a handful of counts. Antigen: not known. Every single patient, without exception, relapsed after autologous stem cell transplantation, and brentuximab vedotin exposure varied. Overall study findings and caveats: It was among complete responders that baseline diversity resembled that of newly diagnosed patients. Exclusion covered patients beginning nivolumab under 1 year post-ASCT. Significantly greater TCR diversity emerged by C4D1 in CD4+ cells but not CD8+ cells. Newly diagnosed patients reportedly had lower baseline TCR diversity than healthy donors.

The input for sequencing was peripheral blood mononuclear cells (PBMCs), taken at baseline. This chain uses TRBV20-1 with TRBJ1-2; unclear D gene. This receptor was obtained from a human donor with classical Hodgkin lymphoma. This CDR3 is CSAPSDGYTF. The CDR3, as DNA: TGCAGTGCCCCCTCGGATGGCTACACCTTC.